The TCR beta chain described here comes from a study of T cell responses to AZD1222 COVID-19 vaccine (dated by TCRdb to the early 2020s). Describing the broader study: TCR sequencing was performed for approximately 240 trial participants, of whom about 200 were given two doses of AZD1222 and some 26 were given two doses of MenACWY control vaccine. Trial participants were enrolled by age into 18-55, 56-69 and 70-plus year subgroups, with about 150, 27 and 61 TCR-sequenced participants respectively. Results the study describes overall, beyond this receptor: In the small 56-69-year group, the increase in depth fell short of significance, most likely because of low power. Only five to seven AZD1222 recipients were SARS-CoV-2 seropositive at baseline, limiting conclusions about previously exposed vaccinees. Most participants were white British and females outnumbered males, and the authors suggested that clonal diversity may have been underestimated. Because no samples from the day 14 peak response were available, repertoires could be characterized only after the peak T cell response. Vaccine-associated CD4 TCRs spanned the whole spike protein, with dominant responses in regions 160-218 and 743-854. After two AZD1222 doses, spike-specific TCR breadth and depth were significantly higher than at day 0 and than in MenACWY recipients. Nearly half of unique spike-specific TCRs reportedly recognized epitopes outside regions mutated in the B.1.351 and B.1.1.7 variants.

On this clone itself: It has no known antigen specificity. No much larger clone is present one base from it, and per-base qualities are unavailable.

The germline V gene sets CDR1 to MNHEY and CDR2 to SVGEGT. Reading from cysteine to phenylalanine, the CDR3 counts 14 amino acids. Just CDR3 DNA is preserved here, 42 bases in frame from base 1. V drops 0 bases and J drops 1 base, leaving 6 bases in between. The CDR3 regions of human TCRbeta chains were analyzed by immunosequencing. The study's processing was this. Repertoire TCRs were checked for matches against a reference library of SARS-CoV-2-specific TCRs that had been generated using the MIRA antigen-specificity platform. Breadth was defined as the fraction of unique TCRs that were SARS-CoV-2-associated. Depth was defined as the fraction of total T cells that were SARS-CoV-2-associated. Using the MIRA data, every spike-specific TCR was mapped to the spike region that the TCR reacted to and assigned to either a CD4 or a CD8 class. Log10-transformed breadth and depth values were compared by one-way ANOVA with Sidak's multiple comparisons tests. As stored in TCRdb, this immuneACCESS dataset retains in-frame rearrangements with V and J assigned. A fraction of the clones does not appear; measured against another copy, unresolved V genes explain less than half of the discrepancy, and the remainder lacks a known reason. The DNA was the basis for D and trimming; V, J and clone size are from that table. For this sample there are 150,000 or so clones; around 86% appear just once. Of the sample, roughly 4.5% falls within the top ten clones.

What this sample's time point label stands for: baseline before first vaccination. The treatment or condition tag for this specimen amounts to: meningococcal conjugate vaccine given as trial control. Vaccinee samples were obtained from the UK trials COV001 and COV002, which included a single-blind randomized controlled phase 2/3 trial of AZD1222 (ChAdOx1 nCoV-19) in healthy adults. Trial participant PBMC samples were collected at day 0 and day 28 after the second dose for TCRbeta chain sequencing. This chain joins TRBV6-2 or TRBV6-3 to TRBJ1-1, with an unclear D gene assignment. The sample consisted of peripheral blood, taken on day 0 of MenACWY control vaccination. The sequence was obtained from an adult in good health. The bases read TGTGCCAGCAGTTACTCGATGAGGAACACTGAAGCTTTCTTT. Translated, it gives CASSYSMRNTEAFF.